This entry concerns a single T cell receptor beta chain. This record comes from a study of blood T cell repertoires in COVID-19. TCRdb's table, derived via immunoSEQ multiplex PCR, lists solely in-frame clones and lacks some. The sample has roughly 160,000 clones; roughly 87% are singletons. The receptor was derived from a woman aged 45-65 years who had recovered from COVID-19. The specimen was PBMCs or T cells enriched from blood (not recorded which).

The CDR3 DNA follows: TGCGCCAGCAGCCTTGGGACAGTTTGGAACTCCTACGAGCAGTACTTC. Amino acids: CASSLGTVWNSYEQYF. J is TRBJ2-7 and V is TRBV5-1, with 7 bases matching TRBD1. The CDR3 is 16 amino acids. V lost 4 bases to trimming and J lost 0 bases; unmatched junction nucleotides: 10. Germline CDR1 reads SGHRS; CDR2 reads YFSETQ.